This T cell receptor (beta chain) was obtained from a study of CD4 T cell repertoires in COVID-19 (dated by TCRdb to 2020 to 2023). For the wider study: For cross-reactivity analysis, CFSE-low cells were expanded with IL-2 for about 10 days and were then relabeled and restimulated with spike proteins from other coronaviruses. The study characterized naturally processed CD4+ T cell responses to SARS-CoV-2 spike and nucleoprotein in COVID-19-recovered individuals, using TCR Vbeta sequencing to assess clonal composition. In three recovered individuals, the researchers analyzed the TCR Vbeta repertoire of SARS-CoV-2-reactive T cells at the subset level.

Uncultured memory T cell samples were sequenced directly after ex vivo isolation. CD4+ total memory, central memory, effector memory and circulating T follicular helper cells were isolated from peripheral blood mononuclear cells. Study-wide findings and limitations: Between about 6 and 26% of SARS-CoV-2 clonotypes were also found in SARS-CoV and/or HKU1 spike-stimulated secondary cultures, consistent with cross-reactivity. Several of the most expanded SARS-CoV-2-reactive clonotypes were shared between two or all three memory subsets, suggesting intraclonal diversification.

Taken from the germline V gene (reference sequence), the CDR1 and CDR2 loops are SGHKS and YYEKEE. The trim is 3 bases for V and 1 base for J, with a gap of 10 bases between the germline ends. The CDR3 covers 15 residues, taking in both the cysteine and the phenylalanine. Here the CDR3 DNA is all that survives: 45 bases in frame from base 1. The library was built by means of the immunoSEQ multiplex PCR assay. In the authors' own workflow: Repertoire overlap between subsets was quantified using the Chao-Jaccard similarity index and counts of shared clonotypes. Here the immuneACCESS table is served through TCRdb, limited to in-frame sequences with V and J called. Missing clones are a known gap in these copies; in checked studies unresolved V genes cover under half, and the rest lacks a known reason. Clone size and V and J calls were adopted from that table, with D and trimming inferred from the DNA. For this sample there are about 22,000 clones; roughly 91% appear just once. The ten largest clones capture roughly 0.62% of the sample.

As for this clone: What this receptor recognizes is not known. Base qualities are not provided; no much larger clone lies one nucleotide away.

Here the chain combines TRBV5-5 and TRBJ2-2; possibly the D gene is TRBD1, per 5 matching bases. The clonotype comes from a human donor who had COVID-19. Sample: central memory CD4+ T cells from blood, taken before the COVID-19 pandemic. This specimen's cell subset or site label, interpreted: CD4+ T central memory cells. The sequenced DNA is TGTGCCAGCAGCTCCCTTACAGGGAACACCGGGGAGCTGTTTTTT. This is translated as CASSSLTGNTGELFF.